This TCR beta chain was obtained from a study of cytomegalovirus exposure and HLA in healthy donors. Whole-study context: An early data release held tens of millions of unique TCRs from HLA-typed donors. The study's findings and limits: Being productive about 90% or about 30% of the time was typical of most TCR beta V segments in an earlier analysis.

The CDR3 is 16 amino acids. CDR1 is GTSNPN, CDR2 SVGIG, per germline (reference sequence). Trimming pared 7 bases from V and 5 bases from J, leaving 23 bases between. The donors, nominally healthy at sampling, likely had unrecorded immune exposures. Researchers ran the PCR with 60 Vbeta and 13 Jbeta primers. Generated by immunoSEQ multiplex PCR, the TCRdb table keeps only in-frame clones and is missing some. This sample has around 130,000 clones, with over 70% found just once. Comments on this clone: Antigen specificity is unknown.

Sequenced: PBMCs. The sequence was obtained from a woman between 18 and 30 years old in good health and CMV-seronegative. The chain combines TRBV30 with TRBJ1-4; D is possibly TRBD1 (6 bases). This CDR3 is CAFSSPRGQLNEKLFF. CDR3 DNA: TGTGCCTTTTCCTCCCCCCGAGGACAGCTAAATGAAAAACTGTTTTTT.